This T cell receptor beta chain comes out of a study of CD8 T cells in Susac syndrome (dated by TCRdb to about 2019). Looking at the study overall: Whether CD8+ T cell activation and differentiation in Susac syndrome was antigen driven was tested using repertoire sequencing. Results and caveats for the whole study, not just this receptor: The number of individuals in the TCR sequencing and HLA analysis was acknowledged as relatively small.

RNA was extracted using the RNeasy kit, and roughly 0.5 to 1 microgram was reverse transcribed with random hexamers. The immunoSEQ multiplex PCR assay, covering 54 Vbeta and 13 Jbeta segments, was used to amplify TCR beta CDR3 regions. To correct PCR amplification bias, a synthetic template baseline was used for both primer optimization and computational correction. The study's processing was this. Only productive sequences were kept, with reads annotated to V, D and J genes according to IMGT and analyzed in immunoSEQ Analyzer. To calculate clonality, Shannon entropy was normalized by log2 of the number of productive unique sequences and then subtracted from one. For each patient and control, public and private clones were evaluated among the 100 most prevalent clones. Susac-specific clones were defined as absent from healthy and MS cohorts, roughly 1,100 published viral clones and other ImmuneACCESS disease sequences. Using fastp at Q25 and MiXCR, TCRdb reprocessed the public reads and kept productive beta chains. Every CDR3 protein is listed once, alongside the most common genes and DNA of its rows. These V and J calls derive from TCRdb rather than the authors' analysis. This sample comprises roughly 200,000 distinct CDR3 sequences, under 97% of them detected only once. The top ten hold around 0.09% of the sample.

High-throughput TCR beta sequencing profiled peripheral blood CD8+ and CD4+ T cells from healthy donors, Susac syndrome patients and multiple sclerosis patients. The multiple sclerosis controls were treatment-naive patients whose relapsing-remitting disease, either stable or active, fulfilled the revised McDonald criteria. Bulk CD8+ and CD4+ T cells were purified magnetically by negative isolation, whereas CD8+ TEMRA cells were enriched by FACS. Blood was drawn into EDTA tubes, processed within 24 hours, and PBMCs were isolated by density gradient centrifugation. PBMCs intended for TCR sequencing were frozen in liquid nitrogen and were later thawed in a 37 degrees C water bath. A purity of at least 90% was achieved for sorted or isolated CD4+, CD8+ and CD8+ TEMRA cells. About this clonotype itself: Its specific antigen is unknown. Base qualities are not at hand, and no much larger clone is one base apart.

The CDR3 sequence holds 12 residues, the cysteine and phenylalanine included. The only DNA kept is the CDR3, 36 bases in frame from the first base. The trim is 3 bases for V and 5 bases for J, with a gap of 10 bases between the germline ends. CDR1 SQVTM and CDR2 ANQGSEA are derived from the germline V gene. The clonotype comes from a human donor with multiple sclerosis. The rearrangement combines TRBV29-1 with TRBJ2-5; possibly the D gene is TRBD2, per 6 matching bases. Sequencing used CD4+ T cells from PBMCs. The CDR3 region: CSVDAGGETQYF. The nucleotide sequence is given as TGCAGCGTTGACGCCGGAGGGGAGACCCAGTACTTC.